Given below is one T cell receptor (beta chain) in context. Antigen unknown. This sample is drawn from a study of response to subunit inactivated influenza vaccine. Whole-study results and caveats: Only a handful of new T cells, the authors suggested, are recruited with each seasonal influenza vaccination.

TCRdb called the RT-PCR reads again in MiXCR, with one record for every CDR3 protein. The table shows approximately 500,000 distinct CDR3 sequences, with 10% to 15% occurring only once. The CDR3 extends over 15 amino acids. The germline CDR1 and CDR2 sequences are SGHTA and FQGNSA. Trimming left V 1 base short and J 0 bases short, with 6 bases between. The V call is TRBV7-2, the J call TRBJ2-2; D not resolved. The sample consisted of PBMCs from blood, taken roughly 45 days after vaccination. The clonotype originates from a man between 50 and 59 years old who received an inactivated influenza vaccine. The CDR3 sequence: CASSLEATNTGELFF. CDR3 sequence (DNA): TGTGCCAGCAGCTTAGAGGCTACGAACACCGGGGAGCTGTTTTTT.